The clone carrying this T cell receptor (beta chain) has ten or more counts. Regions amplified from RNA transcripts were the TCR beta CDR3 regions. TCR CDR3 regions were first amplified by RT-PCR with HTBI primers. MiXCR was run by TCRdb on the multiplex PCR reads, yielding one entry per CDR3 protein. The sample has 490,000 or so distinct CDR3 sequences, 35% to 50% seen once. Used for diagnoses were clinical symptoms, serum thyroxine and TRAb, thyroid ultrasound and orbital computed tomography. This record belongs to a study of T cells in Graves' hyperthyroidism and ophthalmopathy. Germline CDR1 is MDHEN and CDR2 is SYDVKM. The CDR3 length is 15 residues. Trimming cost V 3 bases and J 11 bases, with 19 bases left between them.

Sample: peripheral blood or thyroid tissue (not recorded which). The rearrangement uses TRBV28 and TRBJ1-4, with a possible D match to TRBD1 (5 bases). The sequence was collected from an adult woman with Graves' disease, either hyperthyroidism or ophthalmopathy (not recorded which). The CDR3 nucleotides read TGTGCCAGCAGTTTCCCTATCGTCGGGGGGACCAAACTGTTTTTT. Amino acids: CASSFPIVGGTKLFF.